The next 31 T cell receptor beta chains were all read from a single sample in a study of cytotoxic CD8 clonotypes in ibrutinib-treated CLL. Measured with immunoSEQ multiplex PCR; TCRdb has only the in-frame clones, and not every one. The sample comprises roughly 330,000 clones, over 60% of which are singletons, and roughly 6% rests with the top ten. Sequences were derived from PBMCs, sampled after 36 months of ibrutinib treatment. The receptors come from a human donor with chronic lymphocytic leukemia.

The CDR3 loop reads CASSSESRSNQPQHF. CDR3 in DNA: TGTGCCAGCAGTTCCGAGAGTCGCAGCAATCAGCCCCAGCATTTT. This sequence joins TRBV6-6 and TRBJ1-5; no reliable D call. V was trimmed by 4 bases and J by 1 base, leaving 11 bases between them. Germline CDR1 reads MNHNY; CDR2 reads SVGAGI (reference sequence). This CDR3 contains 15 residues.

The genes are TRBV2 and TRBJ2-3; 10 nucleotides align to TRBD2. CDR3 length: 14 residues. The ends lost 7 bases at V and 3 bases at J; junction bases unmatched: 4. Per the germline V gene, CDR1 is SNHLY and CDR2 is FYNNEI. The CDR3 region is CASTQRGGTDTQYF. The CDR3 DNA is TGTGCCAGCACCCAGCGGGGGGGTACAGATACGCAGTATTTT.

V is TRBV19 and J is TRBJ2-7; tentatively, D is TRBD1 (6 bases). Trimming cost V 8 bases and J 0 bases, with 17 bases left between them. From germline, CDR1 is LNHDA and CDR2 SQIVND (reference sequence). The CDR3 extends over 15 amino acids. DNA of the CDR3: TGTGCCAGTGGCAAACAGGGTCCCACCTCCTACGAGCAGTACTTC. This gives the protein CASGKQGPTSYEQYF.

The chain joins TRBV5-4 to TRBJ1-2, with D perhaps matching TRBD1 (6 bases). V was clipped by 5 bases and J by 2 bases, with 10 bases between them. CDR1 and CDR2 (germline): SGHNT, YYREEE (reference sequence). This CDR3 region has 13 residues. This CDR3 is CASSLDRNYGYTF. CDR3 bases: TGTGCCAGCAGTTTAGACAGGAACTATGGCTACACCTTC. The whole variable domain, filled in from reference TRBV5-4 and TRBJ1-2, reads ETGVTQSPTHLIKTRGQQVTLRCSSQSGHNTVSWYQQALGQGPQFIFQYYREEENGRGNFPPRFSGLQFPNYSSELNVNALELDDSALYLCASSLDRNYGYTFGSGTRLTVV.

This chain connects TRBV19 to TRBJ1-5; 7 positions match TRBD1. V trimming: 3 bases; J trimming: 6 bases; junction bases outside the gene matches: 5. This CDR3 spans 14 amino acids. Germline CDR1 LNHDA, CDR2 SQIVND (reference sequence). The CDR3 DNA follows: TGTGCCAGTAGTATTAGGAGGGGGCTTCAGCCCCAGCATTTT. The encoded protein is CASSIRRGLQPQHF.

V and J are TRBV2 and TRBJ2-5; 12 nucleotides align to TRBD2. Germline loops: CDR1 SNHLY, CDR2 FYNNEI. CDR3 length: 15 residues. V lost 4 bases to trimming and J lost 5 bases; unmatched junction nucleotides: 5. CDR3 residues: CASSGLAGGVETQYF. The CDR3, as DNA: TGTGCCAGCAGTGGGCTAGCGGGGGGGGTGGAGACCCAGTACTTC.

Written as DNA, the CDR3 is TGTGCCAGCAGTTTTGTCTTCCGGGGCCAGGGTGCGTACGAGCAGTACTTC. Translation: CASSFVFRGQGAYEQYF. The gene calls are TRBV27 and TRBJ2-7; D could derive from TRBD1 or TRBD2 (5 bases each). There are 17 residues in the CDR3. From germline, CDR1 is MNHEY and CDR2 SMNVEV (reference sequence). Trimming stripped 3 bases from V and 4 bases from J, with 22 bases between.

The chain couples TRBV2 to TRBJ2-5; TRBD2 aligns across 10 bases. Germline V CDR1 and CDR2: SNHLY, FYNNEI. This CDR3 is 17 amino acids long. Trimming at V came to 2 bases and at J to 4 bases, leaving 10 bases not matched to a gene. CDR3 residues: CASSEPGAGGPRETQYF. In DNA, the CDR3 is TGTGCCAGCAGTGAACCGGGAGCGGGAGGGCCTCGAGAGACCCAGTACTTC.

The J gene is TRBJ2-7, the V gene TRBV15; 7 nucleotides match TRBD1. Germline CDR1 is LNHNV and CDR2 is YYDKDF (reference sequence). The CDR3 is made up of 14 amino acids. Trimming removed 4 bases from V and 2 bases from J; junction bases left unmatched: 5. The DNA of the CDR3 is TGTGCCACCAGCACTATGCAGGGGGCCTACGAGCAGTACTTC. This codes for CATSTMQGAYEQYF. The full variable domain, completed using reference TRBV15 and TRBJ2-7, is DAMVIQNPRYQVTQFGKPVTLSCSQTLNHNVMYWYQQKSSQAPKLLFHYYDKDFNNEADTPDNFQSRRPNTSFCFLDIRSPGLGDTAMYLCATSTMQGAYEQYFGPGTRLTVT.

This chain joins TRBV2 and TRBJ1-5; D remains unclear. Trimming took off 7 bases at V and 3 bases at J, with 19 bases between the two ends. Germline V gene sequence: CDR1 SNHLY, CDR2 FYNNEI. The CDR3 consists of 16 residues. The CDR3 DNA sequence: TGTGCCAGCAAGGAGGAGAGGAAGGTTCACAATCAGCCCCAGCATTTT. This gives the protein CASKEERKVHNQPQHF.

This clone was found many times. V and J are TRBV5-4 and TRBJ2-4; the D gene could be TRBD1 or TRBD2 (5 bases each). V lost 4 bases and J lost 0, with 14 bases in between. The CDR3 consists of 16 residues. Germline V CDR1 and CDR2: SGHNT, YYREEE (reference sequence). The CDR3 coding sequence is TGTGCCAGCAGCACTGGTGGGACCTTAGCCAAAAACATTCAGTACTTC. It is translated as CASSTGGTLAKNIQYF.

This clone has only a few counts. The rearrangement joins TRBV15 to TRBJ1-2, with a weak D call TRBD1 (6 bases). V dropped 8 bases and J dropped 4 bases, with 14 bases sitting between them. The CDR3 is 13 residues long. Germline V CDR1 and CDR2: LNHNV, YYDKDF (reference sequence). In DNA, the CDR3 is TGTGCCACCCTCCCCGGGGGCGGCTATGGCTACACCTTC. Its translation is CATLPGGGYGYTF.

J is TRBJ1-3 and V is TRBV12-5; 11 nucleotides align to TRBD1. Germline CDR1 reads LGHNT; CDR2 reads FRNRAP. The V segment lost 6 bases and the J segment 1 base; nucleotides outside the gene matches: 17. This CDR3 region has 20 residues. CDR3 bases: TGTGCTAGTGGCCATTTAACGAAAAACGGGACAGGGGGGTCTGGAAACACCATATATTTT. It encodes CASGHLTKNGTGGSGNTIYF.

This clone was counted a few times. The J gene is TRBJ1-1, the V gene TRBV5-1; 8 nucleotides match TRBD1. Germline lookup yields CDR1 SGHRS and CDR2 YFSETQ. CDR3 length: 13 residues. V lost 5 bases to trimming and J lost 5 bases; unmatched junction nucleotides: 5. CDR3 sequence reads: CASRQGVRTEAFF. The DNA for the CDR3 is TGCGCCAGCAGACAGGGGGTTAGGACTGAAGCTTTCTTT. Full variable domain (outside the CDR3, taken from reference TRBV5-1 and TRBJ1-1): KAGVTQTPRYLIKTRGQQVTLSCSPISGHRSVSWYQQTPGQGLQFLFEYFSETQRNKGNFPGRFSGRQFSNSRSEMNVSTLELGDSALYLCASRQGVRTEAFFGQGTRLTVV.

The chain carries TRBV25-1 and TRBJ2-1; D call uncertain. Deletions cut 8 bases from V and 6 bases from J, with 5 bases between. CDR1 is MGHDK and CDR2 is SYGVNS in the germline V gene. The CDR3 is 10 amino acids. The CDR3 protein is CASVGNEQFF. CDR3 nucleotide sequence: TGTGCCAGCGTGGGCAATGAGCAGTTCTTC.

The CDR3 DNA reads TGTGCCAGCAGTGTGCAGGGGGCAGCGACAGATACGCAGTATTTT. Translation gives CASSVQGAATDTQYF. The V gene is TRBV6-1, the J gene TRBJ2-3; 8 bases align to TRBD1. V shed 4 bases, J shed 3 bases, and the junction held 6 bases outside the gene matches. This CDR3 has 15 residues. CDR1 and CDR2 from the germline V gene are MNHNS and SASEGT.

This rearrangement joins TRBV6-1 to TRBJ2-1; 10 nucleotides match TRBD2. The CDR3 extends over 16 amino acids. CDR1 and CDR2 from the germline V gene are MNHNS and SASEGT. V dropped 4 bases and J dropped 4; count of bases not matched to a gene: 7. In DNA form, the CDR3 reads TGTGCCAGCAGTGCCCCTCCGGGACTAGCGTACAATGAGCAGTTCTTC. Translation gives CASSAPPGLAYNEQFF.

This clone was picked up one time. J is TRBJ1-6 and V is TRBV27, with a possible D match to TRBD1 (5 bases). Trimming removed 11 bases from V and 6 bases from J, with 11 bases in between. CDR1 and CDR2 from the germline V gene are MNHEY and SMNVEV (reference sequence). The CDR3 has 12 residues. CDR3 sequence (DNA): TGTGCCGAAGTGGGGGGTAATTCACCCCTCCACTTT. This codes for CAEVGGNSPLHF.

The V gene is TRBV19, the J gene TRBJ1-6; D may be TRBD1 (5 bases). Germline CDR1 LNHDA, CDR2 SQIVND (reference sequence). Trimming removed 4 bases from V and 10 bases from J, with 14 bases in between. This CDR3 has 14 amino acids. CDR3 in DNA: TGTGCCAGTAGTAAGGGACTAACGGGGTCACCCCTCCACTTT. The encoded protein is CASSKGLTGSPLHF.

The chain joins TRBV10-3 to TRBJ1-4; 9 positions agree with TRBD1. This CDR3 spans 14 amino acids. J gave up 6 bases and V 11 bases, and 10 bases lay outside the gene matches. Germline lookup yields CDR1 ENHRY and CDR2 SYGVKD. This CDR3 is CAPRTGALDEKLFF. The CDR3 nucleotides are TGTGCCCCCCGGACAGGGGCATTAGATGAAAAACTGTTTTTT.

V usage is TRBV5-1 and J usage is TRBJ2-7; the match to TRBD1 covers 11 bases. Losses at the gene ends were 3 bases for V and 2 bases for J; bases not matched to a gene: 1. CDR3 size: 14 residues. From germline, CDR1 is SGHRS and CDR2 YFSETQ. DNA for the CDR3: TGCGCCAGCAGCTGGACAGGGGGCACCTACGAGCAGTACTTC. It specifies CASSWTGGTYEQYF.

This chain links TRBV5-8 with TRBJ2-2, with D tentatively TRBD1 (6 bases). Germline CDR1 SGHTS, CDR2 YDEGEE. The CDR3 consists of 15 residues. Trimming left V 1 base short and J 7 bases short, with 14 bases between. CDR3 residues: CASSLYRQGNGELFF. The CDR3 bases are TGTGCCAGCAGCTTGTATCGCCAGGGGAACGGGGAGCTGTTTTTT.

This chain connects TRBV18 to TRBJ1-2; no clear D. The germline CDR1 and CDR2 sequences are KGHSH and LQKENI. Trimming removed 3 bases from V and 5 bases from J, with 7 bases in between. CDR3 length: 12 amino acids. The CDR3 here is CASSPSWYGYTF. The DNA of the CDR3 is TGTGCCAGCTCACCGTCGTGGTATGGCTACACCTTC.

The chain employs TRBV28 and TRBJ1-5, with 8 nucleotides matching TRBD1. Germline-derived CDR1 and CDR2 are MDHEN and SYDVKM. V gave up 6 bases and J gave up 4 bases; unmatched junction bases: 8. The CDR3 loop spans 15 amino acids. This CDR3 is CASSSGGGRNQPQHF. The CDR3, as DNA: TGTGCCAGCAGCTCAGGGGGCGGGAGGAATCAGCCCCAGCATTTT.

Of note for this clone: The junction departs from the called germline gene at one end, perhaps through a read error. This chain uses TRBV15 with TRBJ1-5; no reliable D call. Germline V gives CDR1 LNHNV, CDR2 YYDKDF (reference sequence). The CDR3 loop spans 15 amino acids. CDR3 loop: CATSRARNSSQPQHF. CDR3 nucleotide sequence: TGTGCCACCAGCAGAGCCAGGAATAGCAGTCAGCCCCAGCATTTT.

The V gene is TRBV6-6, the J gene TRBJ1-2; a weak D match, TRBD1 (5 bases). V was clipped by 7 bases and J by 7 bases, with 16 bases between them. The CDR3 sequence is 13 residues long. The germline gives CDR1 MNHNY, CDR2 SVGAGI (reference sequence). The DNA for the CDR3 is TGTGCCAGCACCCCGAATGAGGGACCTGGCTACACCTTC. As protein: CASTPNEGPGYTF.

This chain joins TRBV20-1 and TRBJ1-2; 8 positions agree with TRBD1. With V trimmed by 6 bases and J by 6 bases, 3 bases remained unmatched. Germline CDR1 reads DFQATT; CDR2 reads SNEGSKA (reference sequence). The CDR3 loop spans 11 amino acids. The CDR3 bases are TGCAGTGCCCAGGGGGCGGATGGCTACACCTTC. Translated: CSAQGADGYTF.

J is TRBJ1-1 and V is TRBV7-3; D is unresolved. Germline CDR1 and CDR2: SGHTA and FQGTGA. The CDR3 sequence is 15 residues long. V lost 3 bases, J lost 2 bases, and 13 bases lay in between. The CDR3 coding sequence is TGTGCCAGCAGCTTTCGCGCCACATTAAACACTGAAGCTTTCTTT. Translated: CASSFRATLNTEAFF.

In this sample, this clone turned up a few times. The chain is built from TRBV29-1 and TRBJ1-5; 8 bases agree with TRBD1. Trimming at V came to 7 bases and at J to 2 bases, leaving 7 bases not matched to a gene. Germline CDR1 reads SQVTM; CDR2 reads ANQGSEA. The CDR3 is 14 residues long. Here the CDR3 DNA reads TGCAGCGCAGCAGGGGGCGGGGGCAATCAGCCCCAGCATTTT. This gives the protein CSAAGGGGNQPQHF.

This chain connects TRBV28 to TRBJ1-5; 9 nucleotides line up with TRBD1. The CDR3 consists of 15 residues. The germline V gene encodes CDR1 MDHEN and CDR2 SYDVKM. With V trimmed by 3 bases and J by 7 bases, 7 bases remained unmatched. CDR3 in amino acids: CASSFRDRVLQPQHF. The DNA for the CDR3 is TGTGCCAGCAGTTTTCGGGACAGGGTACTCCAGCCCCAGCATTTT. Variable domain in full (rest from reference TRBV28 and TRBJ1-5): DVKVTQSSRYLVKRTGEKVFLECVQDMDHENMFWYRQDPGLGLRLIYFSYDVKMKEKGDIPEGYSVSREKKERFSLILESASTNQTSMYLCASSFRDRVLQPQHFGDGTRLSIL.

This CDR3 is CASSYSGFGEQFF. The DNA of the CDR3 is TGTGCCAGCAGTTACTCTGGGTTTGGGGAGCAGTTCTTC. The chain joins TRBV6-5 to TRBJ2-1; D ambiguous. There are 13 residues in the CDR3. V was trimmed by 0 bases and J by 10 bases, leaving 10 bases between them. The germline CDR1 and CDR2 sequences are MNHEY and SVGAGI.